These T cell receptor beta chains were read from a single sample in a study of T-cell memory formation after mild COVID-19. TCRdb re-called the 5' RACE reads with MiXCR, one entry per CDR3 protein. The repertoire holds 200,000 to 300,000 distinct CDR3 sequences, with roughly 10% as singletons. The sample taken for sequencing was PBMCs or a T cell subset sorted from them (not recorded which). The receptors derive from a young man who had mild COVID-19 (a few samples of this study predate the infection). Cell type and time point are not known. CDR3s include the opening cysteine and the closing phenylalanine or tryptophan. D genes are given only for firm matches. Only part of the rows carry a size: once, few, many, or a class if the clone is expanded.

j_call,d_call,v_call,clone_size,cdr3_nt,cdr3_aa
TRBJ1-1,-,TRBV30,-,TGTGCCTGGACCGACAGGAACACTGAAGCTTTCTTT,CAWTDRNTEAFF
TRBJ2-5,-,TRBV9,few,TGTGCCAGCAGCGTAGGATACCGGGACAACTCGGAGACCCAGTACTTC,CASSVGYRDNSETQYF
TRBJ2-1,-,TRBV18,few,TGTGCCAGCTCAATCCAGGGTAACGGGAATGAGCAGTTCTTC,CASSIQGNGNEQFF
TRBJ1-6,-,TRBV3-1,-,TGTGCAACACGGGCAGGGCAGTCCTATAATTCACCCCTCCACTTT,CATRAGQSYNSPLHF
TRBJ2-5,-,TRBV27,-,TGTGCCAGCAGGGTCACAGGGTTGTTAGGGACCCAGTACTTC,CASRVTGLLGTQYF
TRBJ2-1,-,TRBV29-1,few,TGCAGCGTTGAAGATGATTGGAGCAATGAGCAGTTCTTC,CSVEDDWSNEQFF
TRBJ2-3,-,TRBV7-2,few,TGTGCCAGCAGCAACCCGCGACGGGGCACAGATACGCAGTATTTT,CASSNPRRGTDTQYF
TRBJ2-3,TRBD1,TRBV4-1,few,TGCGCCAGCAGCCAAGATCAGGGACAGGCGCAGTATTTT,CASSQDQGQAQYF
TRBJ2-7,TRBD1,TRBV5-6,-,TGTGCCAGCAGCAAAAGTCCGGGACAGGGTAGGTCCTACGAGCAGTACTTC,CASSKSPGQGRSYEQYF
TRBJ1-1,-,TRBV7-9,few,TGTGCCAGTGGTCTTTCCGGGGGCACTGAAGCTTTCTTT,CASGLSGGTEAFF
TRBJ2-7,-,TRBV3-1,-,TGTGCCAGCAGCCAAGTCCTTAACCCCTACGAGCAGTACTTC,CASSQVLNPYEQYF
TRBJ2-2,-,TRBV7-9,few,TGTGCCAGCAGCCTGCCCAGGAACACCGGGGAGCTGTTTTTT,CASSLPRNTGELFF
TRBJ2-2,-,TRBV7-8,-,TGTGCCAGCAGCTTCGTAGGGCGCGAGAACACCGGGGAGCTGTTTTTT,CASSFVGRENTGELFF
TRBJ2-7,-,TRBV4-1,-,TGCGCCAGCAGCCCCCTCGGAGGGTCGGGCTACGAGCAGTACTTC,CASSPLGGSGYEQYF
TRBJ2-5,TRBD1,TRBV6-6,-,TGTGCCAGCAGCCCTCTTGCCGGGACAGGGCGGGAGACCCAGTACTTC,CASSPLAGTGRETQYF
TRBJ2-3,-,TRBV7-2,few,TGTGCCAGCAGCTTGGACCGACAGGCGAGCACAGATACGCAGTATTTT,CASSLDRQASTDTQYF
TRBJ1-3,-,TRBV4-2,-,TGTGCCAGCAGCCCGGACGGACTTACAATATATTTT,CASSPDGLTIYF
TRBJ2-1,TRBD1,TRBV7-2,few,TGTGCCAGTTGCAGGGACAGGGGTTACAATGAGCAGTTCTTC,CASCRDRGYNEQFF
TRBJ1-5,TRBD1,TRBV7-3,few,TGTGCCAGCAGCTGGACAGGGGGCCAGCCCCAGCATTTT,CASSWTGGQPQHF
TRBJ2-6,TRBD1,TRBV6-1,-,TGTGCCATCCGACAGGGAGAATTGGCTGGGGCCAACGTCCTGACTTTC,CAIRQGELAGANVLTF
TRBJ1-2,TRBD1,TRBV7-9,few,TGTGCCAGCAGCTTATCCCCGGGGGCGGACAGGGTCACCTTC,CASSLSPGADRVTF
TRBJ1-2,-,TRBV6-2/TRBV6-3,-,TGTGCCAGCAGTTCTGGACGGAGTTATGGCTACACCTTC,CASSSGRSYGYTF
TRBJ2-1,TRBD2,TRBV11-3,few,TGTGCCAGCAGCTTAGGTCTGGGAGCGGGGGGGCTATACCAGGAGCAGTTCTTC,CASSLGLGAGGLYQEQFF
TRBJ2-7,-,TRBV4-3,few,TGCGCCAGCAGCCAGGGGGCTGGCGGATCCTCCTACGAGCAGTACTTC,CASSQGAGGSSYEQYF
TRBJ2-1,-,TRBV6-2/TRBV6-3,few,TGTGCCAGCACTAACTCTGGAGGGTGGAATGAGCAGTTCTTC,CASTNSGGWNEQFF
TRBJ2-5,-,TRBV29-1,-,TGCAGCGTCGGTTGGGGACAAGAAGAGACCCAGTACTTC,CSVGWGQEETQYF
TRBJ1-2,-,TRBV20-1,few,TGCAGTGCTAGTGAGATCGACAGACTAAACTATGGCTACACCTTC,CSASEIDRLNYGYTF
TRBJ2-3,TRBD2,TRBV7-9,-,TGTGCCAGCAGCCCCCCAGGACTAGCGGGGGCAGATACGCAGTATTTT,CASSPPGLAGADTQYF
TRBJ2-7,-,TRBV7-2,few,TGTGCCAGCAGCTCAATAGGCGGGGCGCGGAACCAGTACTTC,CASSSIGGARNQYF
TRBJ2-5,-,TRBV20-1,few,TGCAGTGCCCCGAGACAGTTCCAAGAGACCCAGTACTTC,CSAPRQFQETQYF
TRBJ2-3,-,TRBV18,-,TGTGCCAGCTCACCCGCCCCTGGGGGGGCGTATACGCAGTATTTT,CASSPAPGGAYTQYF
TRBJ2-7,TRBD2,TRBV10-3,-,TGTGCCATCAGTGATAGGAGCGGGGAGCTCTACGAGCAGTACTTC,CAISDRSGELYEQYF
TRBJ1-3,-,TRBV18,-,TGTGCCAGCTCAACTCAGGACAGTCAGAGTGGAAACACCATATATTTT,CASSTQDSQSGNTIYF
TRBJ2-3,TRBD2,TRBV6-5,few,TGTGCCACCCGGGGGGGCCCAACAGATACGCAGTATTTT,CATRGGPTDTQYF
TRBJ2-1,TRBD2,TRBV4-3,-,TGCGCCAGCAGCTTAAGCGGGGGGGCGATTTACAATGAGCAGTTCTTC,CASSLSGGAIYNEQFF
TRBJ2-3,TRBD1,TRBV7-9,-,TGTGCCAGCAGCCCGAGACAGGGCCCAGATACGCAGTATTTT,CASSPRQGPDTQYF
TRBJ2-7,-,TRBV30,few,TGTGCCTGGAGTTTTGGCGGAAACGAGCAGTACTTC,CAWSFGGNEQYF
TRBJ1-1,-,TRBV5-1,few,TGCGCCAGCAGCTTGAGTGGCCAGGACACTGAAGCTTTCTTT,CASSLSGQDTEAFF
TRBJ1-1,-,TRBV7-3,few,TGTGCCAGCAGCTTAATAGCAGGACCGACTGAAGCTTTCTTT,CASSLIAGPTEAFF
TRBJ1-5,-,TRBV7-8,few,TGTGCCAGCAGCCCAGGTCGGCGAGTCTCGGAGCCCCAGCATTTT,CASSPGRRVSEPQHF
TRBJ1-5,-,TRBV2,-,TGTGCCAGCAGTCAAGGGACTAGCAATCAGCCCCAGCATTTT,CASSQGTSNQPQHF
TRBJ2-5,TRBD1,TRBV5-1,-,TGCGCCAGCAGCGGAGGGACAGGAGGGCAAGAGACCCAGTACTTC,CASSGGTGGQETQYF
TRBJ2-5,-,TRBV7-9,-,TGTGCCAGCAGCTTCGAGGGACGGTCCCGGACCCAGTACTTC,CASSFEGRSRTQYF
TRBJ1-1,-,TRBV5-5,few,TGTGCCAGCAGCCGGGACACTATGAACACTGAAGCTTTCTTT,CASSRDTMNTEAFF
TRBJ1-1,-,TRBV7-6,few,TGTGCCAGTAGAAAGGCTTGGGGGGGTAACACTGAAGCTTTCTTT,CASRKAWGGNTEAFF
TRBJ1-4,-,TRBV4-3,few,TGCGCCAGCAGCCGCCCGGTAGGCGGTAATGAAAAACTGTTTTTT,CASSRPVGGNEKLFF
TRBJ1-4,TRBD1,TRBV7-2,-,TGTGCCAGCAGCTCAAAACACAGGGGGACGACTAATGAAAAACTGTTTTTT,CASSSKHRGTTNEKLFF
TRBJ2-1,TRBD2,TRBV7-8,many,TGTGCCAGCAGCTTGATACTAGCGGGGGGGCCCAATGAGCAGTTCTTC,CASSLILAGGPNEQFF
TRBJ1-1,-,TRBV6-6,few,TGTGCCAGCAGTTACTTCATTGAAGCTTTCTTT,CASSYFIEAFF
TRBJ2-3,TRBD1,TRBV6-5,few,TGTGCCAGCCAGACAGGGGGGACAGATACGCAGTATTTT,CASQTGGTDTQYF
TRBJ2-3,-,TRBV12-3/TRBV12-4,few,TGTGCCAGCAGTTTCAGAGGGAGCCGGACAGATACGCAGTATTTT,CASSFRGSRTDTQYF
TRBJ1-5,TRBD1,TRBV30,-,TGTGCCTGGAGTGGGGACAGTAACAATCAGCCCCAGCATTTT,CAWSGDSNNQPQHF
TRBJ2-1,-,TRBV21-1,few,TGTGCCAGCAGCAATAGCGGGGGGGCAGCTGAGCAGTTCTTC,CASSNSGGAAEQFF
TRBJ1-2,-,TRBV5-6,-,TGTGCCAGCAGCTTGGTGCTTAACTATGGCTACACCTTC,CASSLVLNYGYTF
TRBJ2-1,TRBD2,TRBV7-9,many,TGTGCCAGCAGCGGGAGGGGCAATGAGCAGTTCTTC,CASSGRGNEQFF
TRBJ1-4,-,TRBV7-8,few,TGTGCCAGCAGCTTAGGGGGGAGGAGGGAAAAACTGTTTTTT,CASSLGGRREKLFF
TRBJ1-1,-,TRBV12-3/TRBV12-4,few,TGTGCCAGCAATTGGGAAGAATCTAGTGCTTTCTTT,CASNWEESSAFF